The rows below give T cell receptor beta chains drawn from one sample of a study of T cell responses to AZD1222 COVID-19 vaccine. The assay was immunoSEQ multiplex PCR, and TCRdb's table has in-frame clones only and misses some. This table has approximately 79,000 clones, about 87% appearing once. The sequencing used peripheral blood, collected on day 0 of AZD1222 vaccination. The receptor set was obtained from an adult in good health. Both conserved end residues are part of each CDR3. D genes are given only for firm matches. Rows may omit the clone size; those that give it use once, few, many or a size class.

abundance,d_gene,j_gene,v_gene,CDR3nt,CDR3aa
-,TRBD1,TRBJ1-4,TRBV7-6,TGTGCCAGCAGCGCCTCCGGGACAGGGAATGAAAAACTGTTTTTT,CASSASGTGNEKLFF
-,-,TRBJ2-5,TRBV9,TGTGCCAGCAGCGTAGATTCGGCAGGGCTAGAGACCCAGTACTTC,CASSVDSAGLETQYF
-,TRBD2,TRBJ2-7,TRBV27,TGTGCCAGCAGTTTATCAAGACTAGCGGGCTCGAGAACCTACGAGCAGTACTTC,CASSLSRLAGSRTYEQYF
-,TRBD2,TRBJ2-7,TRBV5-4,TGTGCCAGCAGCAGCCCAATTGCGGGAGGAGCCTACGAGCAGTACTTC,CASSSPIAGGAYEQYF
-,-,TRBJ2-5,TRBV29-1,TGCAGCGTTGGAGGGTTCGGGGAGACCCAGTACTTC,CSVGGFGETQYF
once,-,TRBJ1-2,TRBV5-8,TGTGCCAGCAGCTTGTGGGAAAACTATGGCTACACCTTC,CASSLWENYGYTF
-,-,TRBJ1-2,TRBV5-4,TGTGCCAGCAGTTCTACCGGGACAATCTATGGCTACACCTTC,CASSSTGTIYGYTF
-,-,TRBJ2-7,TRBV28,TGTGCCAGCAGTCCACCCTCACCCGCGGCCTACGAGCAGTACTTC,CASSPPSPAAYEQYF
-,-,TRBJ1-2,TRBV19,TGTGCCAGTAGTTATGTCCCTAACTATGGCTACACCTTC,CASSYVPNYGYTF
-,-,TRBJ2-2,TRBV18,TGTGCCAGCTCACCTTTAACTGTCACCGGGGAGCTGTTTTTT,CASSPLTVTGELFF
-,TRBD1,TRBJ2-7,TRBV5-5,TGTGCCAGCAGCCAACAGGGGGCTACGAGCTCCTACGAGCAGTACTTC,CASSQQGATSSYEQYF
-,-,TRBJ1-2,TRBV3-1/TRBV3-2,TGTGCCAGCTCCTCCCCGTTTGGGGATGGCGACACCTTC,CASSSPFGDGDTF
-,-,TRBJ2-1,TRBV24-1,TGTGCCTCCCAGGGCAGCGGGTACAATGAGCAGTTCTTC,CASQGSGYNEQFF
-,TRBD1,TRBJ1-1,TRBV28,TGTGCCAGCAGGCGACAGGGACACACTGAAGCTTTCTTT,CASRRQGHTEAFF
-,-,TRBJ1-4,TRBV7-6,TGTGCCAGCAGCAGTTCCCCCGCCGAAAATGAAAAACTGTTTTTT,CASSSSPAENEKLFF
-,-,TRBJ1-1,TRBV6-5,TGTGCCAGCAGTTCGCACAGGGAAAACACTGAAGCTTTCTTT,CASSSHRENTEAFF
-,TRBD1,TRBJ1-6,TRBV19,TGTGCCAGTAGTATGGACAGGTTCGGGGCCCTCCACTTT,CASSMDRFGALHF
-,-,TRBJ1-1,TRBV29-1,TGCAGCGTTGCCCCTTCACGATACACTGAAGCTTTCTTT,CSVAPSRYTEAFF
-,-,TRBJ1-2,TRBV28,TGTGCCAGCAGAACATTCGTAAGTGGCTACACCTTC,CASRTFVSGYTF
once,-,TRBJ1-4,TRBV27,TGTGCCAGCAGTTTTGGGACTAATGAAAAACTGTTTTTT,CASSFGTNEKLFF
few,-,TRBJ1-1,TRBV4-2,TGTGCCAGCAGCCAAGGGGTACAGAACACTGAAGCTTTCTTT,CASSQGVQNTEAFF
-,-,TRBJ2-7,TRBV5-1,TGCGCCAGCAGCCCCGACCCAGGGCCAGCCTACGAGCAGTACTTC,CASSPDPGPAYEQYF